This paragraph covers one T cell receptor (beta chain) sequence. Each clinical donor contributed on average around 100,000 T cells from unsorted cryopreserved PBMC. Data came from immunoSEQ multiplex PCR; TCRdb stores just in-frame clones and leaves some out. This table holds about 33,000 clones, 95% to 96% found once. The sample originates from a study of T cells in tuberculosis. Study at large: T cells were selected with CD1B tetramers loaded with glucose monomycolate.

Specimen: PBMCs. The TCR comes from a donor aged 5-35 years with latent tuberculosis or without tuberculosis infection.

DNA of the CDR3: TGCAGCGTTGAAGGGACAGGGGAGAACATTCAGTACTTC. Translation gives CSVEGTGENIQYF. The chain uses TRBV29-1 and TRBJ2-4; TRBD1 aligns across 9 bases. The junction had 2 bases not matched to a gene; V was cut back by 1 base and J by 7 bases. The CDR3 spans 13 residues. Germline assignment: CDR1 SQVTM and CDR2 ANQGSEA. The full variable domain, its missing parts supplied by reference TRBV29-1 and TRBJ2-4, is SAVISQKPSRDICQRGTSLTIQCQVDSQVTMMFWYRQQPGQSLTLIATANQGSEATYESGFVIDKFPISRPNLTFSTLTVSNMSPEDSSIYLCSVEGTGENIQYFGAGTRLSVL.